A single sample is the source of the 28 T cell receptor beta chains below, sequenced in a study of shared clonotypes between healthy human individuals. Using immunoSEQ multiplex PCR, the repertoire was profiled, and TCRdb retains in-frame clones only, with some absent. The sample carries hundreds of thousands of clones, more than 95% recorded once. Sequences were obtained from naive CD4+ T cells sorted from blood. The subset was: CD45RA+ positively selected. The receptors derive from a woman aged 25 to 39 in good health.

This chain connects TRBV28 to TRBJ2-2; D is unclear. CDR1 is MDHEN and CDR2 is SYDVKM in the germline V gene. Trimming took off 6 bases at V and 4 bases at J, with 15 bases between the two ends. CDR3 length: 15 amino acids. The CDR3 protein is CASSAGPDFTGELFF. CDR3 DNA: TGTGCCAGCAGCGCCGGGCCAGATTTCACCGGGGAGCTGTTTTTT.

The V call is TRBV7-7, the J call TRBJ2-6, with D hard to call. CDR1 is SSHAT, CDR2 FNYEAQ, per germline (reference sequence). Trimming shortened V by 4 bases and J by 0 bases, and 10 bases separated the two germline ends. The CDR3 spans 16 residues. The CDR3 protein is CASSSPAASGANVLTF. As DNA, the CDR3 is TGTGCCAGCAGCTCCCCCGCAGCCTCTGGGGCCAACGTCCTGACTTTC.

This chain links TRBV6-5 with TRBJ2-2; 13 bases match TRBD2. Germline CDR1 and CDR2: MNHEY and SVGAGI. There are 16 residues in the CDR3. The ends lost 2 bases at V and 5 bases at J; junction bases unmatched: 2. The CDR3 sequence: CASSYPGLAGTGELFF. The CDR3 nucleotides are TGTGCCAGCAGTTACCCGGGACTAGCGGGGACCGGGGAGCTGTTTTTT.

V usage is TRBV2 and J usage is TRBJ1-1; D is ambiguous. Germline assignment: CDR1 SNHLY and CDR2 FYNNEI. The V and J ends lost 3 bases and 1 base respectively, with 9 bases between them. This CDR3 region has 14 residues. CDR3 sequence: CASSDLVSNTEAFF. As DNA, the CDR3 is TGTGCCAGCAGTGATCTGGTTTCGAACACTGAAGCTTTCTTT.

The V and J genes are TRBV7-6 and TRBJ2-7; perhaps TRBD2 as D (7 bases). The CDR3 covers 15 residues. V lost 4 bases and J lost 6, with 19 bases in between. Germline CDR1 reads SGHVS; CDR2 reads FNYEAQ. Here the CDR3 reads CASSSSGGGGREQYF. DNA of the CDR3: TGTGCCAGCAGCTCCTCTGGGGGAGGGGGACGCGAGCAGTACTTC.

The chain employs TRBV28 and TRBJ1-5; D is undetermined. Trimming took off 7 bases at V and 9 bases at J, with 19 bases between the two ends. In germline, CDR1 is MDHEN, CDR2 SYDVKM. The CDR3 length is 14 residues. This CDR3 is CASTQWAADRPQHF. The CDR3 coding sequence is TGTGCCAGCACCCAATGGGCGGCGGATCGGCCCCAGCATTTT. Full variable domain (rest looked up from reference TRBV28 and TRBJ1-5): DVKVTQSSRYLVKRTGEKVFLECVQDMDHENMFWYRQDPGLGLRLIYFSYDVKMKEKGDIPEGYSVSREKKERFSLILESASTNQTSMYLCASTQWAADRPQHFGDGTRLSIL.

The chain couples TRBV10-3 to TRBJ1-2; no reliable D call. Germline V lookup: CDR1 ENHRY, CDR2 SYGVKD. The CDR3 contains 12 residues. Trimming took off 6 bases at V and 5 bases at J, with 10 bases between the two ends. The CDR3 loop is CAISFQEYGYTF. CDR3 nucleotides: TGTGCCATCAGCTTCCAAGAATATGGCTACACCTTC.

J is TRBJ2-3 and V is TRBV19; D gene ambiguous. Germline CDR1 reads LNHDA; CDR2 reads SQIVND (reference sequence). The V and J ends lost 7 bases and 0 bases respectively, with 11 bases between them. This CDR3 is built from 14 residues. As DNA, the CDR3 is TGTGCCAGTACCTTCGGAAGGAGCACAGATACGCAGTATTTT. Its translation: CASTFGRSTDTQYF.

V is TRBV27 and J is TRBJ2-5; 8 nucleotides match TRBD1. The J call could be wrong; TRBJ2-7 is a better fit for the DNA end. The germline V gene encodes CDR1 MNHEY and CDR2 SMNVEV (reference sequence). CDR3 size: 16 residues. The CDR3 sequence is CANRQRTGTGTYEQYF. Here the CDR3 DNA reads TGTGCCAACAGACAAAGAACCGGGACAGGAACCTACGAGCAGTACTTC.

The chain links TRBV2 to TRBJ1-4; D is possibly TRBD1 (5 bases). V was trimmed by 0 bases and J by 8 bases, leaving 16 bases between them. This CDR3 comprises 16 residues. From germline, CDR1 is SNHLY and CDR2 FYNNEI. The CDR3 DNA follows: TGTGCCAGCAGTGAAGCGCTCGGGCAGGGTGACGAAAAACTGTTTTTT. Amino acid sequence: CASSEALGQGDEKLFF.

As DNA, the CDR3 is TGCGCCAGCAGCTTGGGTGGGGGAGAGACCCAGTACTTC. Residues: CASSLGGGETQYF. The V gene is TRBV5-1, the J gene TRBJ2-5; D assignment may be TRBD1 or TRBD2 (5 bases each). The V gene lost 0 bases and the J gene lost 4 bases, with 7 bases spanning the gap. Germline V CDR1 and CDR2: SGHRS, YFSETQ. This CDR3 has 13 residues.

This clone was recorded once. The chain couples TRBV29-1 to TRBJ2-7; no reliable D call. CDR3 length equals 13 residues. V gave up 5 bases and J gave up 0 bases, with 11 bases separating them. Germline values: CDR1 SQVTM, CDR2 ANQGSEA. CDR3 sequence: CSVSGTLSYEQYF. The CDR3 DNA sequence: TGCAGCGTTTCTGGTACCCTCTCCTACGAGCAGTACTTC.

V usage is TRBV5-4 and J usage is TRBJ2-1; D is uncertain. CDR3 length: 14 amino acids. V lost 0 bases to trimming and J lost 11 bases, with 15 bases between them. The germline V gene has CDR1 SGHNT and CDR2 YYREEE (reference sequence). CDR3: CASSLDVERPQQFF. CDR3 nucleotide sequence: TGTGCCAGCAGCTTGGACGTGGAGCGTCCGCAGCAGTTCTTC. Variable domain in full (rest from reference TRBV5-4 and TRBJ2-1): ETGVTQSPTHLIKTRGQQVTLRCSSQSGHNTVSWYQQALGQGPQFIFQYYREEENGRGNFPPRFSGLQFPNYSSELNVNALELDDSALYLCASSLDVERPQQFFGPGTRLTVL.

There are a few counts of this clone. The genes are TRBV7-7 and TRBJ2-5, with TRBD1 matching over 8 bases. The CDR3 consists of 13 residues. J lost 5 bases, V lost 5 bases, and 4 bases had no gene match. CDR1 and CDR2 from the germline V gene are SSHAT and FNYEAQ (reference sequence). Here the CDR3 DNA reads TGTGCCAGCAGCACGGACAGGGCCGAGACCCAGTACTTC. Translation gives CASSTDRAETQYF.

The V call is TRBV5-1, the J call TRBJ2-2; D gene uncertain. Germline V CDR1 and CDR2: SGHRS, YFSETQ. V shed 0 bases and J shed 6 bases, with 6 bases lying between them. This CDR3 has 13 amino acids. The CDR3 sequence: CASSLVRAGELFF. In DNA form, the CDR3 reads TGCGCCAGCAGCTTGGTTAGGGCCGGGGAGCTGTTTTTT.

The rearrangement links TRBV6-5 to TRBJ2-3; D unresolved. V lost 6 bases and J lost 9, with 22 bases in between. The CDR3 covers 15 residues. In germline, CDR1 is MNHEY, CDR2 SVGAGI. The CDR3 bases are TGTGCCAGCAGGTGGCGGCCAACTTTGGATGCAACGCAGTATTTT. Its protein is CASRWRPTLDATQYF.

The J gene is TRBJ2-3, the V gene TRBV5-1, with 8 bases that match TRBD1. Germline V CDR1 and CDR2: SGHRS, YFSETQ. CDR3 length equals 11 residues. V was clipped by 7 bases and J by 9 bases; unmatched bases: 4. DNA of the CDR3: TGCGCCAGCGGGACAGGAGGGACGCAGTATTTT. Its translation: CASGTGGTQYF.

CDR3 sequence: CASSRGAGVSSYEQYF. CDR3 sequence (DNA): TGTGCCAGTAGTAGGGGAGCGGGAGTTAGTTCCTACGAGCAGTACTTC. The rearrangement joins TRBV19 to TRBJ2-7, with 8 nucleotides matching TRBD2. Germline loops: CDR1 LNHDA, CDR2 SQIVND (reference sequence). J lost 1 base, V lost 4 bases, and 9 bases had no gene match. This CDR3 spans 16 amino acids.

The genes are TRBV29-1 and TRBJ1-4; D uncertain. This CDR3 spans 10 amino acids. Germline V lookup: CDR1 SQVTM, CDR2 ANQGSEA. Between the trimmed V and J ends, which lost 7 bases and 6 bases, there was a span of 6 bases. CDR3 in DNA: TGCAGCGGGGGTCATGAAAAACTGTTTTTT. Translating it yields CSGGHEKLFF.

V usage is TRBV5-5 and J usage is TRBJ1-5; D unresolved. CDR3 length: 13 amino acids. CDR1 is SGHKS, CDR2 YYEKEE, per germline (reference sequence). V was clipped by 0 bases and J by 7 bases, with 8 bases between them. This chain's CDR3 is CASSLVLGQPQHF. The CDR3 coding sequence is TGTGCCAGCAGCTTGGTTTTGGGGCAGCCCCAGCATTTT.

The chain carries TRBV27 and TRBJ1-2; D not resolved. This CDR3 has 14 residues. Per germline, CDR1 MNHEY and CDR2 SMNVEV (reference sequence). V was clipped by 2 bases and J by 7 bases, with 14 bases between them. The CDR3 reads CASSLVHGVGGYTF. The CDR3 nucleotides are TGTGCCAGCAGTTTAGTACACGGGGTGGGTGGCTACACCTTC.

This rearrangement joins TRBV2 to TRBJ1-4; D may be TRBD1 (6 bases). The CDR3 loop spans 16 amino acids. Germline CDR1 and CDR2: SNHLY and FYNNEI. The V end was cut by 8 bases, the J end by 3 bases, with 19 bases between. The CDR3 protein is CASSSPLQGPNEKLFF. As DNA, the CDR3 is TGTGCCAGCTCAAGTCCGTTACAGGGTCCTAATGAAAAACTGTTTTTT. The variable domain in full, with the rest retrieved from reference TRBV2 and TRBJ1-4, is EPEVTQTPSHQVTQMGQEVILRCVPISNHLYFYWYRQILGQKVEFLVSFYNNEISEKSEIFDDQFSVERPDGSNFTLKIRSTKLEDSAMYFCASSSPLQGPNEKLFFGSGTQLSVL.

This rearrangement joins TRBV30 to TRBJ2-7; 8 bases map to TRBD1. J was trimmed by 3 bases and V by 5 bases; bases with no gene match: 3. Germline assignment: CDR1 GTSNPN and CDR2 SVGIG (reference sequence). The CDR3 is 12 residues long. The chain's CDR3 is CAWADRDYEQYF. For the CDR3, the DNA is TGTGCCTGGGCGGACAGGGACTACGAGCAGTACTTC.

This chain connects TRBV7-2 to TRBJ1-4; possible D gene TRBD1, 5 bases. Germline V gene sequence: CDR1 SGHTA, CDR2 FQGNSA. This CDR3 has 16 residues. Deletions cut 2 bases from V and 4 bases from J, with 14 bases between. DNA of the CDR3: TGTGCCAGCAGCTTACGGGGGGTTCATCTTAATGAAAAACTGTTTTTT. Translation gives CASSLRGVHLNEKLFF.

The J gene is TRBJ2-2, the V gene TRBV10-1, with D perhaps matching TRBD2 (5 bases). The germline V gene has CDR1 WNHNN and CDR2 SYGVQD (reference sequence). The CDR3 length is 13 residues. The germline V and J ends were trimmed by 5 bases and 6 bases, with 10 bases remaining between them. The CDR3 DNA reads TGCGCCAGCAGTTCTAGCTTACCCGGGGAGCTGTTTTTT. This translates into CASSSSLPGELFF.

The chain couples TRBV7-3 to TRBJ1-6; D is ambiguous. The CDR3 is 16 amino acids. The V and J ends lost 4 bases and 7 bases respectively, with 17 bases between them. The germline gives CDR1 SGHTA, CDR2 FQGTGA. CDR3 DNA: TGTGCCAGCAGCTCGACCGGGCACCTAGTGAATTCACCCCTCCACTTT. As protein: CASSSTGHLVNSPLHF. The full variable domain, its missing parts supplied by reference TRBV7-3 and TRBJ1-6, is GAGVSQTPSNKVTEKGKYVELRCDPISGHTALYWYRQSLGQGPEFLIYFQGTGAADDSGLPNDRFFAVRPEGSVSTLKIQRTERGDSAVYLCASSSTGHLVNSPLHFGNGTRLTVT.

J is TRBJ1-3 and V is TRBV28; D uncertain. The CDR3 has 13 amino acids. V was cut by 5 bases and J by 2 bases, with 7 bases left in between. CDR1 and CDR2 (germline): MDHEN, SYDVKM. The DNA of the CDR3 is TGTGCCAGCAGTCATACTCCTGGAAACACCATATATTTT. It encodes CASSHTPGNTIYF.

The chain couples TRBV5-4 to TRBJ2-2; 15 bases agree with TRBD2. This CDR3 contains 18 residues. With V trimmed by 4 bases and J by 5 bases, 9 bases remained unmatched. The V gene's germline CDR1 is SGHNT and CDR2 YYREEE (reference sequence). The CDR3 region is CASSRTSGRGLRTGELFF. CDR3 coding DNA: TGTGCCAGCAGCAGGACTAGCGGGAGGGGTCTACGGACCGGGGAGCTGTTTTTT.